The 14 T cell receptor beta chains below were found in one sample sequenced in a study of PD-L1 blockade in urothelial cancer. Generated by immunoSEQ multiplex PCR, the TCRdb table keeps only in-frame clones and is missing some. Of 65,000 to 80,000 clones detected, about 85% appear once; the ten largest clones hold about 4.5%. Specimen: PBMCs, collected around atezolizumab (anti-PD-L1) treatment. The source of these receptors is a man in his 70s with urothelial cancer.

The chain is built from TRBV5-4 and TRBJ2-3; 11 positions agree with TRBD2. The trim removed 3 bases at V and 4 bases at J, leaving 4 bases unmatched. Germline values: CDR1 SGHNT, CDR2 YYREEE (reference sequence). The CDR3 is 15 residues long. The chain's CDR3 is CASSSSGRWADTQYF. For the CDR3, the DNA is TGTGCCAGCAGCTCTAGCGGGAGGTGGGCAGATACGCAGTATTTT.

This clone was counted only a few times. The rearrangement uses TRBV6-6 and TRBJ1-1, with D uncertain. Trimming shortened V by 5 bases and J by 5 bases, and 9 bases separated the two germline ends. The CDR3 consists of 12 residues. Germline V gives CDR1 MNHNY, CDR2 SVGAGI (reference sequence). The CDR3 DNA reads TGTGCCAGCAGTCAGGAAAGGACTGAAGCTTTCTTT. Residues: CASSQERTEAFF.

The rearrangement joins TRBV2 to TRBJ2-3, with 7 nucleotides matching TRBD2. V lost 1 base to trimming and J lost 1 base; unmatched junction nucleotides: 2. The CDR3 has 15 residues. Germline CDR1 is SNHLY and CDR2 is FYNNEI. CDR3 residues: CASSEGSGRTDTQYF. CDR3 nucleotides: TGTGCCAGCAGTGAAGGTAGCGGGCGCACAGATACGCAGTATTTT.

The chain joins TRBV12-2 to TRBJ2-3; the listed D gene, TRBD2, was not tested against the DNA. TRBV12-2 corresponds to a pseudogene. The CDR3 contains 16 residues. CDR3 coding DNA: TGTCCCCCGACTAGCGGGAGTTTTAGGGACACAGATACGCAGTATTTT. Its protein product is CPPTSGSFRDTDTQYF.

The CDR3 is CASSYAGITEAFF. The CDR3 DNA sequence: TGTGCCAGCAGTTACGCGGGCATAACTGAAGCTTTCTTT. The chain links TRBV6-5 to TRBJ1-1; no clear D. Germline-derived CDR1 and CDR2 are MNHEY and SVGAGI. Trimming shortened V by 2 bases and J by 5 bases, and 9 bases separated the two germline ends. The CDR3 loop spans 13 amino acids.

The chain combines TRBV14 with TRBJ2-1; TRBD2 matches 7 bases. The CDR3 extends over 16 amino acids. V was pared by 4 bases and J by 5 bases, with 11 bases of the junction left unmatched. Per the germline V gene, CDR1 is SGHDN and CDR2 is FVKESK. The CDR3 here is CASSPNTGTTNNEQFF. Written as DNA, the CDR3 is TGTGCCAGCAGCCCAAACACCGGGACTACAAACAATGAGCAGTTCTTC.

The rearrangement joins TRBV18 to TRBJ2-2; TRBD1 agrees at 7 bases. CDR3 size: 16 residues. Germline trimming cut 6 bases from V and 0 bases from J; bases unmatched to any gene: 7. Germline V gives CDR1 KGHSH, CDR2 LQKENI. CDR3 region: CASSVIGTANTGELFF. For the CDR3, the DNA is TGTGCCAGCTCTGTCATCGGGACAGCGAACACCGGGGAGCTGTTTTTT.

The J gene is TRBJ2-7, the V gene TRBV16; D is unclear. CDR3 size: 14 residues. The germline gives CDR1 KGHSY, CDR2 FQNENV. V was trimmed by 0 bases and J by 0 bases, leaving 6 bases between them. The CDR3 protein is CASSQSVGSYEQYF. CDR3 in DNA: TGTGCCAGCAGCCAATCGGTCGGCTCCTACGAGCAGTACTTC.

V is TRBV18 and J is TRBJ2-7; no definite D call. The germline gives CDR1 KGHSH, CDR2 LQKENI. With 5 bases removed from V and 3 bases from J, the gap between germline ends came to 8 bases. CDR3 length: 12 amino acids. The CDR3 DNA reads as TGTGCCAGCTCATACGACAACTACGAGCAGTACTTC. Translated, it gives CASSYDNYEQYF.

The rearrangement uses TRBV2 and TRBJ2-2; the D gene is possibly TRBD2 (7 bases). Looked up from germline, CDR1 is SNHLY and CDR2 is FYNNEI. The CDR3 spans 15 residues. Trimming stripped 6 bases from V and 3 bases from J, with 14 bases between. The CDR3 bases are TGTGCCAGCAGGAAACAGGGAGGGGACACCGGGGAGCTGTTTTTT. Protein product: CASRKQGGDTGELFF. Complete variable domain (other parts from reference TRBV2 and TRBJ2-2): EPEVTQTPSHQVTQMGQEVILRCVPISNHLYFYWYRQILGQKVEFLVSFYNNEISEKSEIFDDQFSVERPDGSNFTLKIRSTKLEDSAMYFCASRKQGGDTGELFFGEGSRLTVL.

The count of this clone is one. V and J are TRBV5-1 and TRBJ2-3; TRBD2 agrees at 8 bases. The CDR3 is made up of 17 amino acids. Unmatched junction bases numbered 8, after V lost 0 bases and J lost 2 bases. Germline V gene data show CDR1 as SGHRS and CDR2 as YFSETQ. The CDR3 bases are TGCGCCAGCAGCTTGGGGCGCGGGAGGCGAATCACAGATACGCAGTATTTT. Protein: CASSLGRGRRITDTQYF.

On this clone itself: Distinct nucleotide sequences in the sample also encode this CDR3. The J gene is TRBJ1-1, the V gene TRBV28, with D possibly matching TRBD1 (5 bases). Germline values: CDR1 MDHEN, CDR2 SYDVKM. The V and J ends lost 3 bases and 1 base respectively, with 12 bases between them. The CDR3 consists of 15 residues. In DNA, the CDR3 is TGTGCCAGCAGTTTGTGGGGGGGGAAGAACACTGAAGCTTTCTTT. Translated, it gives CASSLWGGKNTEAFF.

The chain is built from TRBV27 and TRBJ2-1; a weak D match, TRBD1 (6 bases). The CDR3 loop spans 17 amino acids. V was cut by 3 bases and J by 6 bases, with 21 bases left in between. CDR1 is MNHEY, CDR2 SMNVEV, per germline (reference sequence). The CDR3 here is CASSFLYGTTRGNEQFF. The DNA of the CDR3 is TGTGCCAGCAGTTTTTTATATGGGACCACCAGGGGCAATGAGCAGTTCTTC.

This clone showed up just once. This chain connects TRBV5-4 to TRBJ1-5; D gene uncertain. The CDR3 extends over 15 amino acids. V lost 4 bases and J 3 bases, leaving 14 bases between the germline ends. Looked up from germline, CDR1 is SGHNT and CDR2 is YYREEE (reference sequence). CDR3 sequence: CASSQEQVPNQPQHF. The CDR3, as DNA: TGTGCCAGCAGCCAAGAGCAGGTACCCAATCAGCCCCAGCATTTT.